This T cell receptor beta chain is from a study of blood T cell repertoires in COVID-19. Study overall: COVID-19 samples, acute and convalescent, were from the United States, Italy and Spain. The cDNA or gDNA used as material had been derived from T cells, B-cell-depleted T cells, or PBMCs.

In the authors' methods: Reference gene primer amplification in the assay estimated nucleated cell counts. Libraries were prepared by immunoSEQ multiplex PCR; TCRdb keeps only in-frame clonotypes and omits some of them. The V and J calls and clone size come from that table; D and trimming were worked out from the DNA. Among about 120,000 clones listed, around four fifths were seen once. The sequencing sample was made of peripheral blood. This clonotype was obtained from a man aged 60 to 75 with acute or convalescent COVID-19.

DNA of the CDR3: TGTGCCAGCATTCTAGTGGGGAGCACCGGGGAGCTGTTTTTT. This translates into CASILVGSTGELFF. This chain links TRBV6-1 with TRBJ2-2; D is possibly TRBD2 (5 bases). V dropped 7 bases and J dropped 4 bases, with 13 bases sitting between them. This CDR3 is built from 14 residues. Germline lookup yields CDR1 MNHNS and CDR2 SASEGT.